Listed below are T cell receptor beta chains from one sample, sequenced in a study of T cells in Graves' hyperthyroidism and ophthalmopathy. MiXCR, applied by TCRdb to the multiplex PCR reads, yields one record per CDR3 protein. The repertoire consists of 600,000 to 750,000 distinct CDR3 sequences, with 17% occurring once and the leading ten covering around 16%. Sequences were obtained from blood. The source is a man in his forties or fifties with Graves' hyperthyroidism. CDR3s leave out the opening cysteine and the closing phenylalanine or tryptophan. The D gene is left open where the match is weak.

CDR3aa: ASSLSPGTGSHTEAF; v_gene: TRBV28; j_gene: TRBJ1-1; len: 15; d_gene: TRBD1
CDR3aa: ASSSGYQETHY; v_gene: TRBV5-1; j_gene: TRBJ2-5; len: 11; d_gene: .
CDR3aa: AITPGLAGSNVGANVLT; v_gene: TRBV10-3; j_gene: TRBJ2-6; len: 17; d_gene: TRBD2
CDR3aa: ASSGMDRRETQY; v_gene: TRBV6-1; j_gene: TRBJ2-5; len: 12; d_gene: .
CDR3aa: ASSQGRNEQY; v_gene: TRBV18; j_gene: TRBJ2-7; len: 10; d_gene: .
CDR3aa: ASSDRGSGNTIY; v_gene: TRBV19; j_gene: TRBJ1-3; len: 12; d_gene: TRBD1
CDR3aa: ASSFTSGNTGELF; v_gene: TRBV7-9; j_gene: TRBJ2-2; len: 13; d_gene: .
CDR3aa: ASSEYPSVFRTDTQY; v_gene: TRBV25-1; j_gene: TRBJ2-3; len: 15; d_gene: .
CDR3aa: ASRPSGGLSNNEQF; v_gene: TRBV6-1; j_gene: TRBJ2-1; len: 14; d_gene: .
CDR3aa: ASSRTGGGPLEQY; v_gene: TRBV7-2; j_gene: TRBJ2-7; len: 13; d_gene: .
CDR3aa: ATSDFPGLAGDAYNEQF; v_gene: TRBV24-1; j_gene: TRBJ2-1; len: 17; d_gene: TRBD2
CDR3aa: ASGTSFLGDEQF; v_gene: TRBV6-1; j_gene: TRBJ2-1; len: 12; d_gene: .
CDR3aa: ASSIHQESGNTIY; v_gene: TRBV9; j_gene: TRBJ1-3; len: 13; d_gene: .
CDR3aa: ATSDSGVETQY; v_gene: TRBV24-1; j_gene: TRBJ2-5; len: 11; d_gene: .
CDR3aa: ASRSDAGNTIY; v_gene: TRBV19; j_gene: TRBJ1-3; len: 11; d_gene: .
CDR3aa: SVVQRGHEQY; v_gene: TRBV29-1; j_gene: TRBJ2-7; len: 10; d_gene: TRBD2
CDR3aa: ASSYSGGGAKYEQY; v_gene: TRBV6-5; j_gene: TRBJ2-7; len: 14; d_gene: TRBD2
CDR3aa: ASRGGSGVYTDTQY; v_gene: TRBV5-1; j_gene: TRBJ2-3; len: 14; d_gene: .
CDR3aa: ASSFYETQDGYT; v_gene: TRBV5-5; j_gene: TRBJ1-2; len: 12; d_gene: .
CDR3aa: SVRQGTIDEQY; v_gene: TRBV29-1; j_gene: TRBJ2-7; len: 11; d_gene: TRBD1
CDR3aa: ASSLVLAGGPYNEQF; v_gene: TRBV5-1; j_gene: TRBJ2-1; len: 15; d_gene: TRBD2
CDR3aa: ASSPQLLYGYT; v_gene: TRBV6-1; j_gene: TRBJ1-2; len: 11; d_gene: .
CDR3aa: ASSKQGAYSNQPQH; v_gene: TRBV19; j_gene: TRBJ1-5; len: 14; d_gene: TRBD1
CDR3aa: ATSELTSGSQETQY; v_gene: TRBV10-3; j_gene: TRBJ2-5; len: 14; d_gene: TRBD2
CDR3aa: ASSLGDGRYRNTGELF; v_gene: TRBV11-3; j_gene: TRBJ2-2; len: 16; d_gene: .
CDR3aa: ATSKDSGRAQNIQY; v_gene: TRBV10-3; j_gene: TRBJ2-4; len: 14; d_gene: TRBD2
CDR3aa: AAGDTRTDTQY; v_gene: TRBV11-2; j_gene: TRBJ2-3; len: 11; d_gene: .
CDR3aa: ASSLRNGYT; v_gene: TRBV12-3/TRBV12-4; j_gene: TRBJ1-2; len: 9; d_gene: .
CDR3aa: SVAPRASGTYNEQF; v_gene: TRBV29-1; j_gene: TRBJ2-1; len: 14; d_gene: TRBD2
CDR3aa: ASSIPGADTRY; v_gene: TRBV19; j_gene: TRBJ2-3; len: 11; d_gene: .
CDR3aa: ASSENDGTYNEQF; v_gene: TRBV2; j_gene: TRBJ2-1; len: 13; d_gene: .
CDR3aa: ASSDRGTYSTDTQY; v_gene: TRBV2; j_gene: TRBJ2-3; len: 14; d_gene: .
CDR3aa: VSNSISGSLTYNEQF; v_gene: TRBV6-2/TRBV6-3; j_gene: TRBJ2-1; len: 15; d_gene: TRBD2
CDR3aa: ASVGSQLNEQF; v_gene: TRBV2; j_gene: TRBJ2-1; len: 11; d_gene: .
CDR3aa: ASSPGHGNYGYT; v_gene: TRBV5-1; j_gene: TRBJ1-2; len: 12; d_gene: .
CDR3aa: ASSQLGENTEAF; v_gene: TRBV4-1; j_gene: TRBJ1-1; len: 12; d_gene: .
CDR3aa: ASSSGLAGGTYEQY; v_gene: TRBV7-2; j_gene: TRBJ2-7; len: 14; d_gene: TRBD2
CDR3aa: SVKRAITYEQY; v_gene: TRBV20-1; j_gene: TRBJ2-7; len: 11; d_gene: .
CDR3aa: ASSSAGRDFTYEQY; v_gene: TRBV7-2; j_gene: TRBJ2-7; len: 14; d_gene: TRBD2
CDR3aa: SVEIRANTGELF; v_gene: TRBV29-1; j_gene: TRBJ2-2; len: 12; d_gene: .
CDR3aa: SPKGERETQY; v_gene: TRBV20-1; j_gene: TRBJ2-5; len: 10; d_gene: .
CDR3aa: ASSIGQGRANTEAF; v_gene: TRBV19; j_gene: TRBJ1-1; len: 14; d_gene: TRBD1
CDR3aa: ASSLFSSDEQF; v_gene: TRBV7-9; j_gene: TRBJ2-1; len: 11; d_gene: .
CDR3aa: ASSPRDRGFNEQY; v_gene: TRBV27; j_gene: TRBJ2-7; len: 13; d_gene: TRBD1
CDR3aa: SARIQGALSYGYT; v_gene: TRBV20-1; j_gene: TRBJ1-2; len: 13; d_gene: TRBD1
CDR3aa: ASSARPSGPTHEQY; v_gene: TRBV9; j_gene: TRBJ2-7; len: 14; d_gene: .